This T cell receptor beta chain was recovered during a study of blood T cell repertoires in COVID-19. Study-level information: Whether acute or convalescent, the COVID-19 samples came from the United States, Italy and Spain. From T cells, B-cell-depleted T cells, or PBMCs came the material, which was cDNA or gDNA.

Original handling: Estimated nucleated cell counts came from reference gene primer amplification. Measured with immunoSEQ multiplex PCR; TCRdb has only the in-frame clones, and not every one. V, J and clone size were drawn from that table, and D and trimming were deduced from the DNA. The table records about 270,000 clones, about four fifths of them present only once. This clone has more than one count but fewer than ten. The CDR3 sequence is 17 residues long. Trimming at V came to 0 bases and at J to 0 bases, leaving 3 bases not matched to a gene. CDR1 is SGDLS and CDR2 is YYNGEE in the germline V gene.

The receptor was isolated from a woman aged 45-65 years who had recovered from COVID-19. The chain employs TRBV9 and TRBJ2-2; 9 bases map to TRBD2. Sequenced: peripheral blood. The CDR3 protein is CASSVGASGTNTGELFF. In DNA form, the CDR3 reads TGTGCCAGCAGCGTAGGGGCTAGCGGGACGAACACCGGGGAGCTGTTTTTT.